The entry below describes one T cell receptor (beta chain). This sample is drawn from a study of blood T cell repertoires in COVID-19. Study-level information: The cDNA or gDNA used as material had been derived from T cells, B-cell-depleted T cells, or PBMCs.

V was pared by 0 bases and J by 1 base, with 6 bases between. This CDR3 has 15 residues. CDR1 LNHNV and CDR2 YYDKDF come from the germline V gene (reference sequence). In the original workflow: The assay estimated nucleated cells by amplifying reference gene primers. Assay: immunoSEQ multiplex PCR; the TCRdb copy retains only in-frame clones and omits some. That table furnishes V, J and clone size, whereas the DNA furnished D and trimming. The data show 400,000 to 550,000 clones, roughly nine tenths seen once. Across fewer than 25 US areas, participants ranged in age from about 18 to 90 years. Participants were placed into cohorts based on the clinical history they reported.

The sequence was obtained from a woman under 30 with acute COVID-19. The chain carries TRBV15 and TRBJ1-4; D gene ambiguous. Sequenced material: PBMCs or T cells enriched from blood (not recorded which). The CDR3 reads CATSRDRLTNEKLFF. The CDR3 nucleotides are TGTGCCACCAGCAGAGACAGGTTAACTAATGAAAAACTGTTTTTT.